The clone carrying this T cell receptor (beta chain) showed up just once. Its specificity is unknown. Treatment given: oral pan-JAK inhibitor, 5-10 mg twice daily. Peripheral blood and lesional scalp punch biopsies were taken from alopecia areata patients. CD4+ and CD8+ T cells were sorted from PBMCs stained for CD3, CD4 and CD8. This entry belongs to a study of CD8+ T cells in alopecia areata. Study conclusions and caveats: The study found tofacitinib significantly decreased scalp clonality and expanded CD8+ clones among the top 100.

Trimming removed 6 bases from V and 0 bases from J; junction bases left unmatched: 6. The CDR3 consists of 14 residues. Germline values: CDR1 SQVTM, CDR2 ANQGSEA. Sequencing relied on a cDNA template that was reverse transcribed from extracted RNA. Assay: immunoSEQ multiplex PCR; the TCRdb copy retains only in-frame clones and omits some. Of roughly 250,000 clones listed, about three fifths were seen once; the top ten hold around 0.92%. The source of this sequence is a human donor with alopecia areata. The chain has TRBV29-1 and TRBJ2-7, with 9 bases matching TRBD1. The sample was CD4+ T cells sorted from blood, taken around week 54, from a patient treated with tofacitinib. The DNA of the CDR3 is TGCAGCGTCGCTTGGGGACAGGGCTCCTACGAGCAGTACTTC. The encoded protein is CSVAWGQGSYEQYF.